The 28 T cell receptor beta chains below come from one sample, sequenced in a study of T cells in Graves' hyperthyroidism and ophthalmopathy. The investigators amplified TCR beta CDR3 regions from RNA transcripts. Using the HTBI primer set, a first-round RT-PCR was run on the TCR CDR3. TCRdb reprocessed the multiplex PCR reads via MiXCR and lists one record per CDR3 protein. The sample lists about 420,000 distinct CDR3 sequences; roughly 13% were seen once. Sequencing used blood. These receptors originate from a woman younger than 30 with Graves' hyperthyroidism.

This chain joins TRBV19 and TRBJ1-6, with D tentatively TRBD1 (5 bases). Per germline, CDR1 LNHDA and CDR2 SQIVND (reference sequence). The CDR3 runs 15 residues. Trimming took off 3 bases at V and 6 bases at J, with 12 bases between the two ends. The CDR3 spells CASSISGTFNSPLHF. CDR3 DNA: TGTGCCAGTAGTATTAGTGGGACTTTTAATTCACCCCTCCACTTT.

Many counts were recorded for this clonotype. The chain employs TRBV12-3 or TRBV12-4 and TRBJ1-2; D is possibly TRBD1 (5 bases). CDR3 length: 12 amino acids. Trimming left V 2 bases short and J 7 bases short, with 8 bases between. CDR3 residues: CASSLYQGGYTF. The CDR3 region has the DNA TGTGCCAGCAGTTTATACCAGGGTGGCTACACCTTC.

Points on this clonotype: One junction end disagrees with the germline gene, perhaps due to a read error. The gene calls are TRBV5-4 and TRBJ2-2; 8 bases match TRBD1. The V gene's germline CDR1 is SGHNT and CDR2 YYREEE (reference sequence). The CDR3 sequence is 17 residues long. CDR3 nucleotides: TGTGCCAGCAGCTCACCAAAAGGGACAGGAGTCACCCGGGAGCTGTTTTTT. Its translation: CASSSPKGTGVTRELFF.

The chain recombines TRBV12-3 or TRBV12-4 with TRBJ1-2, with a weak D call TRBD1 (6 bases). The V and J ends lost 6 bases and 0 bases respectively, with 14 bases between them. The CDR3 sequence is 15 residues long. For the CDR3, the DNA is TGTGCCAGCAGGGCCCGGGGGGGCGCTAACTATGGCTACACCTTC. It yields the protein CASRARGGANYGYTF.

This clonotype has ten or more counts. Germline and junction disagree at one end, which may indicate a read error. The chain recombines TRBV7-2 with TRBJ2-1, with D unclear. Germline V gene lookup returns CDR1 SGHTA and CDR2 FQGNSA. The CDR3 loop spans 12 amino acids. CDR3 sequence reads: CASSLDYDEQFF. CDR3 nucleotide sequence: TGTGCCAGCAGCTTAGACTACGATGAGCAGTTCTTC.

With regard to this clonotype: A read error may be the cause here, since a much bigger clone is one base away. The gene calls are TRBV29-1 and TRBJ2-7; D gene unclear. The V end was cut by 4 bases, the J end by 7 bases, with 17 bases between. The CDR3 runs 13 residues. Germline-derived CDR1 and CDR2 are SQVTM and ANQGSEA. The CDR3 DNA follows: TGCAGCGTTGGACAAAGTATAGGTAATGAGCAGTACTTC. This sequence encodes CSVGQSIGNEQYF.

This clonotype was counted at least ten times. The chain is built from TRBV5-1 and TRBJ1-1; no clear D gene. CDR1 is SGHRS, CDR2 YFSETQ, per germline. The length of the CDR3 is 15 residues. Trimming left V 0 bases short and J 3 bases short, with 12 bases between. The CDR3 DNA reads as TGCGCCAGCAGCTTGGCCAACAGCGGTGACACTGAAGCTTTCTTT. Its translation is CASSLANSGDTEAFF.

This clonotype has just a few counts. This chain uses TRBV6-1 with TRBJ2-7, with D perhaps assigned TRBD1 or TRBD2 (5 bases each). The V gene's germline CDR1 is MNHNS and CDR2 SASEGT. V lost 8 bases and J lost 2, with 13 bases in between. The CDR3 is made up of 13 amino acids. The CDR3 coding sequence is TGTGCCAGCCCTACGGGACGGGCCTACGAGCAGTACTTC. The encoded protein is CASPTGRAYEQYF.

This clonotype was recorded at least ten times. This chain connects TRBV29-1 to TRBJ1-2, with 7 bases matching TRBD1. The germline CDR1 and CDR2 sequences are SQVTM and ANQGSEA. J gave up 2 bases and V 0 bases, and 3 bases lay outside the gene matches. There are 14 residues in the CDR3. DNA of the CDR3: TGCAGCGTTGAAGACAGCAGGGGGAACTATGGCTACACCTTC. It yields the protein CSVEDSRGNYGYTF.

Comments on this clonotype: One base away lies a much larger clone, so this may be a sequencing read error. The chain has TRBV12-3 or TRBV12-4 and TRBJ2-7; TRBD1 is a possible D gene (6 bases). This CDR3 region has 14 residues. CDR3 in amino acids: CASSFGDKSYEQHF. The CDR3 DNA follows: TGTGCCAGCAGTTTCGGGGACAAATCCTACGAGCAGCACTTC.

This chain uses TRBV10-2 with TRBJ2-3, with TRBD2 matching 15 bases. The CDR3 is made up of 16 amino acids. Germline values: CDR1 WSHSY, CDR2 SAAADI. The ends lost 2 bases at V and 8 bases at J; junction bases unmatched: 5. This chain's CDR3 is CASSEAGLAGGSTQYF. The DNA of the CDR3 is TGCGCCAGCAGTGAGGCCGGACTAGCGGGAGGGAGTACGCAGTATTTT.

The chain links TRBV12-3 or TRBV12-4 to TRBJ2-2, with TRBD1 matching 9 bases. The ends lost 2 bases at V and 7 bases at J; junction bases unmatched: 5. There are 15 residues in the CDR3. This CDR3 is CASSLWDRDGGELFF. Written as DNA, the CDR3 is TGTGCCAGCAGTTTATGGGACAGGGATGGCGGGGAGCTGTTTTTT.

This clonotype was counted a few times. The chain combines TRBV10-3 with TRBJ2-3, with a possible D match to TRBD1 (6 bases). CDR3 size: 13 residues. Germline values: CDR1 ENHRY, CDR2 SYGVKD. The germline V and J ends were trimmed by 4 bases and 9 bases, with 14 bases remaining between them. This CDR3 reads CAISADSRQTQYF. CDR3 coding DNA: TGTGCCATCAGTGCGGACAGTCGACAAACGCAGTATTTT.

Ten or more counts support this clonotype. The chain couples TRBV20-1 to TRBJ2-1; the match to TRBD1 covers 8 bases. The CDR3 totals 14 residues. The germline CDR1 and CDR2 sequences are DFQATT and SNEGSKA (reference sequence). Trimming at V came to 5 bases and at J to 10 bases, leaving 13 bases not matched to a gene. The CDR3 protein is CSAVVGQAFGEQFF. The CDR3 DNA reads TGCAGTGCTGTTGTGGGACAGGCCTTTGGGGAGCAGTTCTTC.

V usage is TRBV9 and J usage is TRBJ2-7; D might be TRBD1 or TRBD2, each matching 6 bases. V was shortened by 0 bases and J by 4 bases, with 14 bases between the two germline ends. There are 15 residues in the CDR3. Germline V CDR1 and CDR2: SGDLS, YYNGEE. CDR3 sequence (DNA): TGTGCCAGCAGCGTAGATTCCCAGGGGAGGTACGAGCAGTACTTC. Residues: CASSVDSQGRYEQYF.

This clonotype is a singleton in its sample. This sequence joins TRBV7-9 and TRBJ2-5, with TRBD2 identical over 12 bases. The germline V gene has CDR1 SEHNR and CDR2 FQNEAQ (reference sequence). The CDR3 is 15 residues long. V was pared by 1 base and J by 9 bases, with 6 bases of the junction left unmatched. CDR3 residues: CASSLGLAGVGSQYF. Written as DNA, the CDR3 is TGTGCCAGCAGCTTAGGACTAGCGGGAGTGGGCTCCCAGTACTTC. The full variable domain, with the rest looked up from reference TRBV7-9 and TRBJ2-5, is DTGVSQNPRHKITKRGQNVTFRCDPISEHNRLYWYRQTLGQGPEFLTYFQNEAQLEKSRLLSDRFSAERPKGSFSTLEIQRTEQGDSAMYLCASSLGLAGVGSQYFGPGTRLLVL.

This clonotype has a count of ten or more. The genes are TRBV2 and TRBJ1-1; D call uncertain. There are 11 residues in the CDR3. Trimming removed 2 bases at V and 8 bases at J, with 6 bases between. Germline lookup yields CDR1 SNHLY and CDR2 FYNNEI. The CDR3 DNA sequence: TGTGCCAGCAGTGAAAGCCGGGAAGCTTTCTTT. Translated, it gives CASSESREAFF. Drawing the rest from reference TRBV2 and TRBJ1-1, the complete variable domain is EPEVTQTPSHQVTQMGQEVILRCVPISNHLYFYWYRQILGQKVEFLVSFYNNEISEKSEIFDDQFSVERPDGSNFTLKIRSTKLEDSAMYFCASSESREAFFGQGTRLTVV.

This chain links TRBV10-3 with TRBJ2-3; D may be TRBD2 (7 bases). The germline V and J ends were trimmed by 4 bases and 0 bases, with 11 bases remaining between them. The CDR3 sequence is 15 residues long. Germline CDR1 is ENHRY and CDR2 is SYGVKD. The CDR3 loop reads CAISGSGGSTDTQYF. In DNA, the CDR3 is TGTGCCATCAGTGGCTCGGGGGGCAGCACAGATACGCAGTATTTT.

This clonotype occurred a few times. The chain combines TRBV9 with TRBJ2-1; the match to TRBD2 covers 12 bases. Germline V gene data show CDR1 as SGDLS and CDR2 as YYNGEE. Trimming took 6 bases from V and 7 from J; bases not matched to a gene: 14. There are 17 residues in the CDR3. CDR3 bases: TGTGCCAGCACCCCGAGGGTGACTAGCGGGAGTTTTAATGAGCAGTTCTTC. Translating gives CASTPRVTSGSFNEQFF. Based on the CDR3 plus reference TRBV9 and TRBJ2-1, the full variable domain is DSGVTQTPKHLITATGQRVTLRCSPRSGDLSVYWYQQSLDQGLQFLIQYYNGEERAKGNILERFSAQQFPDLHSELNLSSLELGDSALYFCASTPRVTSGSFNEQFFGPGTRLTVL.

This clonotype was observed a handful of times. This chain connects TRBV27 to TRBJ2-2, with 8 bases matching TRBD2. The J segment lost 4 bases and the V segment lost 2 bases, leaving 3 bases of the junction unmatched. Germline values: CDR1 MNHEY, CDR2 SMNVEV (reference sequence). This CDR3 region has 15 residues. The DNA of the CDR3 is TGTGCCAGCAGTTTAAGCGGGAGATTCACCGGGGAGCTGTTTTTT. Amino acids: CASSLSGRFTGELFF.

This clonotype was counted many times. The genes are TRBV27 and TRBJ2-1; 7 bases are a match to TRBD1. This CDR3 comprises 17 residues. The germline V gene has CDR1 MNHEY and CDR2 SMNVEV (reference sequence). J lost 5 bases, V lost 5 bases, and 15 bases had no gene match. CDR3 sequence (DNA): TGTGCCAGCAGTCTGAACAGGGGCATGGCCCTGAACAATGAGCAGTTCTTC. Protein product: CASSLNRGMALNNEQFF.

Points on this clonotype: Here the CDR3 omits its conserved ending phenylalanine or tryptophan, so a read error is the likely source. The chain employs TRBV5-1 and TRBJ1-2; maybe TRBD1 (6 bases). The V gene lost 4 bases and the J gene lost 3 bases, with 10 bases spanning the gap. The CDR3 loop spans 13 amino acids. Germline-derived CDR1 and CDR2 are SGHRS and YFSETQ. The chain's CDR3 is CASSARGDYGYTL. The CDR3 DNA is TGCGCCAGCAGCGCTAGGGGGGACTATGGCTACACCCTC.

This clonotype came up a few times. This chain uses TRBV9 with TRBJ2-1; 10 bases are shared with TRBD2. This CDR3 has 18 amino acids. Germline trimming cut 0 bases from V and 1 base from J; bases unmatched to any gene: 7. Germline lookup yields CDR1 SGDLS and CDR2 YYNGEE. CDR3 in amino acids: CASSVGLAGVGSYNEQFF. CDR3 nucleotides: TGTGCCAGCAGCGTAGGGCTAGCGGGAGTCGGGTCCTACAATGAGCAGTTCTTC. Filled out from reference TRBV9 and TRBJ2-1, the complete variable domain reads DSGVTQTPKHLITATGQRVTLRCSPRSGDLSVYWYQQSLDQGLQFLIQYYNGEERAKGNILERFSAQQFPDLHSELNLSSLELGDSALYFCASSVGLAGVGSYNEQFFGPGTRLTVL.

The table lists this clonotype with a few counts. The chain carries TRBV9 and TRBJ1-6; D is uncertain. Germline assignment: CDR1 SGDLS and CDR2 YYNGEE. The CDR3 has 12 residues. V lost 2 bases to trimming and J lost 12 bases, with 9 bases between them. CDR3 in DNA: TGTGCCAGCAGCGTGGGAGTCAAACCCCTCCACTTT. Amino acids: CASSVGVKPLHF.

This clonotype was seen a few times. V is TRBV12-3 or TRBV12-4 and J is TRBJ1-4; D remains ambiguous. The V end lost 5 bases, the J end lost 0 bases, and 4 bases lay between the germline ends. The CDR3 is 13 amino acids. CDR3 loop: CASSITTNEKLFF. CDR3 coding DNA: TGTGCCAGCAGTATCACAACTAATGAAAAACTGTTTTTT.

The rearrangement joins TRBV5-5 to TRBJ1-3; D unresolved. The CDR3 sequence is 16 residues long. Germline CDR1 and CDR2: SGHKS and YYEKEE (reference sequence). The V end lost 0 bases, the J end lost 0 bases, and 10 bases lay between the germline ends. CDR3 loop: CASSLAGRISGNTIYF. The CDR3 DNA reads as TGTGCCAGCAGCTTGGCTGGGCGCATCTCTGGAAACACCATATATTTT.

This clonotype was detected many times. The chain is built from TRBV28 and TRBJ1-6; no firm D call. V was shortened by 7 bases and J by 9 bases, with 16 bases between the two germline ends. Germline CDR1 reads MDHEN; CDR2 reads SYDVKM. This CDR3 is 14 amino acids long. CDR3 nucleotide sequence: TGTGCCAGCACCCGGGTAGGGAATGGTTCACCCCTCCACTTT. It specifies CASTRVGNGSPLHF.

This clonotype was observed many times. The chain links TRBV7-2 to TRBJ1-2; no clear D. Germline V gene sequence: CDR1 SGHTA, CDR2 FQGNSA. This CDR3 region has 12 residues. Trimming took 0 bases from V and 8 from J, leaving 7 bases between them. The CDR3 loop reads CASSLAGSGYTF. The CDR3 DNA follows: TGTGCCAGCAGCTTAGCAGGGTCCGGCTACACCTTC. Using reference TRBV7-2 and TRBJ1-2 for the parts outside the CDR3, the full variable domain is GAGVSQSPSNKVTEKGKDVELRCDPISGHTALYWYRQSLGQGLEFLIYFQGNSAPDKSGLPSDRFSAERTGGSVSTLTIQRTQQEDSAVYLCASSLAGSGYTFGSGTRLTVV.